These 7 T cell receptor beta chains were sequenced from one sample in a study of shared clonotypes between healthy human individuals. Clones were read by immunoSEQ multiplex PCR, and TCRdb kept only the in-frame ones, dropping some. There are around 2.1 million clones in the sample; 85% to 95% occur only once, and under 2% lies in the top ten. Naive CD8 cells lacked CD45RO, underwent positive selection for CCR7 and left out terminally differentiated effector memory CD45RA+ cells. Material: naive CD8+ T cells from PBMCs. The receptors were gathered from a man younger than 30 in good health. Some clones in this sample may be carry-over from other donors' samples.

The chain combines TRBV19 with TRBJ2-2; TRBD1 is a possible D gene (5 bases). Germline V lookup: CDR1 LNHDA, CDR2 SQIVND (reference sequence). Trimming shortened V by 4 bases and J by 6 bases, and 15 bases separated the two germline ends. The CDR3 is 15 amino acids. Here the CDR3 DNA reads TGTGCCAGTAGTACCGCGGCAGGGCTACCCGGGGAGCTGTTTTTT. Translating gives CASSTAAGLPGELFF.

The chain links TRBV5-1 to TRBJ2-7; D gene uncertain. The CDR3 loop spans 13 amino acids. V lost 0 bases and J 2 bases, leaving 6 bases between the germline ends. Per the germline V gene, CDR1 is SGHRS and CDR2 is YFSETQ. As DNA, the CDR3 is TGCGCCAGCAGCTTGGCTATGACCTACGAGCAGTACTTC. As protein: CASSLAMTYEQYF.

This clone was recorded once. In DNA, the CDR3 is TGTGCCAGCAGTTTATTCAGATTAGCGGGATACGAGCAGTACTTC. Translating it yields CASSLFRLAGYEQYF. V is TRBV27 and J is TRBJ2-7, with 8 bases lining up with TRBD2. The germline V gene encodes CDR1 MNHEY and CDR2 SMNVEV (reference sequence). The CDR3 loop spans 15 amino acids. Unmatched junction bases numbered 6, after V lost 1 base and J lost 4 bases.

The rearrangement uses TRBV7-2 and TRBJ1-1, with no clear D. The CDR3 spans 14 residues. Germline CDR1 is SGHTA and CDR2 is FQGNSA. Trimming cost V 5 bases and J 2 bases, with 12 bases left between them. The CDR3 nucleotides read TGTGCCAGCAGCGCGAGGATGCCAAACACTGAAGCTTTCTTT. Amino acid sequence: CASSARMPNTEAFF. The full variable domain, in which reference TRBV7-2 and TRBJ1-1 provide the parts outside the CDR3, is GAGVSQSPSNKVTEKGKDVELRCDPISGHTALYWYRQSLGQGLEFLIYFQGNSAPDKSGLPSDRFSAERTGGSVSTLTIQRTQQEDSAVYLCASSARMPNTEAFFGQGTRLTVV.

The V call is TRBV7-8, the J call TRBJ1-2; TRBD1 matches 9 bases. The CDR3 length is 16 residues. V lost 5 bases to trimming and J lost 2 bases; unmatched junction nucleotides: 9. Germline V gene sequence: CDR1 SGHVS, CDR2 FQNEAQ. This CDR3 is CASSPGAGTGNYGYTF. In nucleotides, the CDR3 is TGTGCCAGCAGCCCTGGGGCCGGGACAGGGAACTATGGCTACACCTTC.

In the case of this clone: In the same sample, other DNA sequences code for this CDR3. The chain joins TRBV6-5 to TRBJ2-7; TRBD1 or TRBD2 may be the D gene (5 bases each). Germline values: CDR1 MNHEY, CDR2 SVGAGI. V shed 2 bases and J shed 0 bases, with 8 bases lying between them. The CDR3 length is 14 residues. CDR3 sequence reads: CASSYEGSSYEQYF. DNA of the CDR3: TGTGCCAGCAGTTACGAGGGGAGCTCCTACGAGCAGTACTTC.

The chain is built from TRBV9 and TRBJ2-5, with D possibly matching TRBD2 (6 bases). V lost 3 bases and J 7 bases, leaving 10 bases between the germline ends. Germline-derived CDR1 and CDR2 are SGDLS and YYNGEE. This CDR3 is 12 amino acids long. For the CDR3, the DNA is TGTGCCAGCAGCGAGGACGGGGGGACCCAGTACTTC. It yields the protein CASSEDGGTQYF.